The source of this TCR beta chain is a study of T-cell memory formation after mild COVID-19. Across the study: Among the donors, TCR clusters were largely specific to each donor. Whole-study findings and limits: Whether second-wave clones peaking at day 37 were SARS-CoV-2 specific went unconfirmed.

Constant-segment-primed 5'RACE gave TCR alpha and TCR beta cDNA libraries with sample barcodes and UMIs. TCRdb ran MiXCR on the 5' RACE reads and lists one entry per CDR3 protein. The sample has some 100,000 distinct CDR3 sequences, roughly 10% seen once. This clonotype has more than one count but fewer than ten. Its target is unknown. CDR1 and CDR2 from the germline V gene are SEHNR and FQNEAQ (reference sequence). With 5 bases removed from V and 4 bases from J, the gap between germline ends came to 6 bases. The CDR3 spans 12 residues. The sequenced sample was PBMCs or a T cell subset sorted from them (not recorded which). The chain carries TRBV7-9 and TRBJ1-5, with unresolved D. This sequence originates from a young man who had mild COVID-19 (a few samples of this study predate the infection). Cell type and time point are not known. CDR3 sequence: CASSDKNQPQHF. The CDR3 DNA reads TGTGCCAGCAGCGACAAAAATCAGCCCCAGCATTTT.